The entry below gives a single TCR beta chain sequence along with its context. There is no known antigen for this receptor. No base-level quality is on record; no much larger clone is a single base apart. The record originates from a study of PD-1 blockade in mismatch repair-deficient tumors (dated by TCRdb to 2017 to 2019). About the investigation overall: Between late 2013 and September 2016, the trial enrolled about 93 consecutive patients with about twelve mismatch repair-deficient cancer types, every one of whom had been previously treated and was progressing. Tumor-associated T cell clones in the peripheral blood of patients responding to PD-1 blockade were tracked using deep sequencing of TCR CDR3 regions. Overall results and qualifications from the work: Clones residing in the tumor, which were often undetectable in blood before treatment, expanded quickly after pembrolizumab and then contracted, generally before radiologic responses.

For every enrolled patient, mismatch repair deficiency was confirmed by either polymerase chain reaction or immunohistochemistry. TCR sequencing was performed for a few patients who responded to pembrolizumab therapy. Pembrolizumab PD-1 blockade was prospectively tested in advanced mismatch repair-deficient cancers, regardless of tissue of origin, in the phase II trial. Peripheral blood T cell samples were collected serially, before PD-1 blockade began and at several time points afterward. Blood sampling time points were reported as weeks after the first dose of pembrolizumab. The CDR3 starts with the cysteine, ends with the phenylalanine, and has 13 residues. CDR3 DNA is the only sequence kept; it has 39 bases, read in frame from the first base. According to the germline V gene, CDR1 reads MNHEY and CDR2 reads SVGAGI. Deletion took 5 bases off V and 7 bases off J, with a span of 12 bases between the germline ends.

The library was made by the immunoSEQ multiplex PCR assay. TCRdb took this table from immuneACCESS and kept in-frame rearrangements with V and J called. Such tables lack part of the clones; where checked against another copy, unresolved V genes explain under half of the gap, and the rest is unexplained. The sample yields some 120,000 clones; over 60% were counted once. The ten largest clones add up to about 4.7% of the sample. The chain couples TRBV6-5 to TRBJ1-5, with the D gene not clear enough to name. Sample: peripheral blood, taken 60 weeks after starting pembrolizumab. The sequence came from an adult with mismatch repair-deficient cancer. The nucleotide sequence reads TGTGCCAGCAGTCTCCCACAGACACAGCCCCAGCATTTT. This encodes CASSLPQTQPQHF.